The T cell receptor (beta chain) under discussion was sequenced for a study of technical replicates of blood from several donors. Sequencing was performed with immunoSEQ multiplex PCR; in TCRdb, only in-frame clones are kept and a portion is missing. The data show tens of thousands of clones, around 95% seen once. V was pared by 4 bases and J by 0 bases, with 16 bases between. This CDR3 contains 16 residues. CDR1 is SGHRS and CDR2 is YFSETQ in the germline V gene. Material for sequencing was T cells isolated from PBMCs. The TCR was taken from a human donor in good health. This chain connects TRBV5-1 to TRBJ1-1, with D possibly matching TRBD1 (5 bases). Here the CDR3 DNA reads TGCGCCAGCAGCACTGGACACGGACCCATGAACACTGAAGCTTTCTTT. Translated: CASSTGHGPMNTEAFF.